This T cell receptor beta chain was sequenced in a study of T cells in Graves' hyperthyroidism and ophthalmopathy. Amplified TCR beta CDR3 regions came from RNA transcripts. Primed by the HTBI set, a first-round RT-PCR was run on the TCR CDR3. Each CDR3 protein gets one entry after TCRdb re-called the multiplex PCR reads with MiXCR. Among fewer than 650,000 distinct CDR3 sequences, over 35% were seen once, and the ten largest hold 44%. Notes on the study in general: Ophthalmopathy was separated from stable hyperthyroidism by a 13 V-J model. Most clonotypes that expanded in the thyroid above 0.001 also showed up in blood. Ophthalmopathy, which appeared later, was predicted by the model a median about 5.9 months before onset.

CDR3 size: 14 residues. V dropped 4 bases and J dropped 0; count of bases not matched to a gene: 3. CDR1 SGHRS and CDR2 YFSETQ come from the germline V gene. This clonotype was detected ten times or more. Its antigen is currently unknown. J is TRBJ1-1 and V is TRBV5-1; 7 bases agree with TRBD1. The receptor was isolated from an adult woman with Graves' disease, either hyperthyroidism or ophthalmopathy (not recorded which). Sequencing used peripheral blood or thyroid tissue (not recorded which). CDR3 DNA: TGCGCCAGCAGCGGGGACAGCTTGAACACTGAAGCTTTCTTT. Translation: CASSGDSLNTEAFF.